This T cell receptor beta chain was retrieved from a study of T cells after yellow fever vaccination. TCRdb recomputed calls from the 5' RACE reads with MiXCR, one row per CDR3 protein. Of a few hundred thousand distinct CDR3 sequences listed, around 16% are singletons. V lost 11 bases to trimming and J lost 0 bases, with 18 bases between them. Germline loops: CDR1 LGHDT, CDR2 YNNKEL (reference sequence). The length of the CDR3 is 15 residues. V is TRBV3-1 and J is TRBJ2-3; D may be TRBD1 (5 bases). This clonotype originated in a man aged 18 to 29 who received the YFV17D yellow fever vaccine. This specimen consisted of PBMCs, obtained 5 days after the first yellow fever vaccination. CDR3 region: CASSQYGASTDTQYF. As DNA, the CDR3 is TGTGCCTCCAGCCAATATGGGGCTAGCACAGATACGCAGTATTTT.